The 25 T cell receptor beta chains given below trace back to one sample, sequenced in a study of blood T cell repertoires in COVID-19. Sequenced by immunoSEQ multiplex PCR; TCRdb stores in-frame clones only, minus some. The sample gives approximately 150,000 clones, approximately 86% of which show up once; 1.6% is in the top ten. Sequences were obtained from peripheral blood. The origin of the receptors is a woman aged 45-65 years with acute or convalescent COVID-19.

V is TRBV5-4 and J is TRBJ1-1, with no clear D. The CDR3 totals 12 residues. Germline-derived CDR1 and CDR2 are SGHNT and YYREEE (reference sequence). The germline V and J ends were trimmed by 1 base and 4 bases, with 5 bases remaining between them. Here the CDR3 reads CASSLLSTEAFF. The CDR3 bases are TGTGCCAGCAGCTTGCTGTCCACTGAAGCTTTCTTT.

The chain uses TRBV6-5 and TRBJ1-1; D unclear. Germline V gene data show CDR1 as MNHEY and CDR2 as SVGAGI. The germline V and J ends were trimmed by 6 bases and 0 bases, with 8 bases remaining between them. This CDR3 has 13 amino acids. Here the CDR3 reads CASSPRVNTEAFF. The CDR3, as DNA: TGTGCCAGCAGCCCCCGGGTGAACACTGAAGCTTTCTTT.

The V and J genes are TRBV7-9 and TRBJ1-6; D ambiguous. The CDR3 is 14 amino acids. Trimming stripped 5 bases from V and 9 bases from J, with 14 bases between. Germline CDR1 reads SEHNR; CDR2 reads FQNEAQ (reference sequence). Written as DNA, the CDR3 is TGTGCCAGCAGCCCCCGTTCAGGAAGTTCACCCCTCCACTTT. Protein sequence: CASSPRSGSSPLHF. Together with reference TRBV7-9 and TRBJ1-6, the CDR3 gives the full variable domain: DTGVSQNPRHKITKRGQNVTFRCDPISEHNRLYWYRQTLGQGPEFLTYFQNEAQLEKSRLLSDRFSAERPKGSFSTLEIQRTEQGDSAMYLCASSPRSGSSPLHFGNGTRLTVT.

This chain joins TRBV7-2 and TRBJ1-6; no clear D gene. V lost 5 bases, J lost 9 bases, and 8 bases lay in between. The V gene's germline CDR1 is SGHTA and CDR2 FQGNSA. This CDR3 region has 12 residues. DNA of the CDR3: TGTGCCAGCAGCACAGAGGGTTCACCCCTCCACTTT. It yields the protein CASSTEGSPLHF.

The chain carries TRBV30 and TRBJ1-1, with 8 bases identical to TRBD1. The ends lost 0 bases at V and 4 bases at J; junction bases unmatched: 4. CDR3 size: 14 residues. Per germline, CDR1 GTSNPN and CDR2 SVGIG (reference sequence). The CDR3 sequence is CAWSVSGGGTEAFF. The CDR3 DNA is TGTGCCTGGAGTGTTTCAGGGGGCGGCACTGAAGCTTTCTTT.

This clone was detected only a few times. The chain is built from TRBV19 and TRBJ1-5; D gene ambiguous. Germline V CDR1 and CDR2: LNHDA, SQIVND (reference sequence). Trimming cost V 3 bases and J 0 bases, with 9 bases left between them. The CDR3 sequence is 15 residues long. The CDR3 here is CASSMSFYSNQPQHF. The CDR3 nucleotides are TGTGCCAGTAGTATGTCTTTTTATAGCAATCAGCCCCAGCATTTT. Full variable domain (rest looked up from reference TRBV19 and TRBJ1-5): DGGITQSPKYLFRKEGQNVTLSCEQNLNHDAMYWYRQDPGQGLRLIYYSQIVNDFQKGDIAEGYSVSREKKESFPLTVTSAQKNPTAFYLCASSMSFYSNQPQHFGDGTRLSIL.

The chain combines TRBV10-3 with TRBJ2-2; D uncertain. V lost 3 bases and J lost 15, with 14 bases in between. The CDR3 runs 12 residues. Looked up from germline, CDR1 is ENHRY and CDR2 is SYGVKD. The CDR3 loop reads CAISDSPPAMFF. CDR3 nucleotides: TGTGCCATCAGTGACTCCCCTCCAGCGATGTTTTTT.

The chain links TRBV27 to TRBJ1-2; 9 nucleotides agree with TRBD1. V gave up 6 bases and J gave up 4 bases; unmatched junction bases: 12. The germline V gene has CDR1 MNHEY and CDR2 SMNVEV (reference sequence). The CDR3 consists of 16 residues. As DNA, the CDR3 is TGTGCCAGCAGAGCTTCACCGGGACAGGGCTTCTATGGCTACACCTTC. Its protein product is CASRASPGQGFYGYTF.

This sequence joins TRBV11-2 and TRBJ2-1; D gene unclear. The germline gives CDR1 SGHAT, CDR2 FQNNGV. Trimming removed 5 bases at V and 5 bases at J, with 4 bases between. The CDR3 runs 11 residues. The CDR3 DNA is TGTGCCAGCAGCCCTAACAATGAGCAGTTCTTC. Protein product: CASSPNNEQFF.

V and J are TRBV9 and TRBJ2-7; a possible D gene is TRBD1 (7 bases). CDR1 is SGDLS and CDR2 is YYNGEE in the germline V gene. This CDR3 comprises 14 residues. V was clipped by 8 bases and J by 4 bases, with 19 bases between them. CDR3 coding DNA: TGTGCCAGTCGGAGGGGGCCAGAAGATTACGAGCAGTACTTC. Its translation: CASRRGPEDYEQYF. The full variable domain, in which reference TRBV9 and TRBJ2-7 provide the parts outside the CDR3, is DSGVTQTPKHLITATGQRVTLRCSPRSGDLSVYWYQQSLDQGLQFLIQYYNGEERAKGNILERFSAQQFPDLHSELNLSSLELGDSALYFCASRRGPEDYEQYFGPGTRLTVT.

This CDR3 reads CASSPETGRQFF. The CDR3 DNA sequence: TGTGCCAGCTCACCTGAGACAGGGAGGCAGTTCTTC. The chain combines TRBV18 with TRBJ2-1, with TRBD1 matching 7 bases. The junction had 5 bases not matched to a gene; V was cut back by 3 bases and J by 12 bases. This CDR3 is built from 12 residues. The germline V gene encodes CDR1 KGHSH and CDR2 LQKENI.

The chain carries TRBV10-3 and TRBJ1-5, with 10 nucleotides matching TRBD1. Trimming took 3 bases from V and 0 from J; bases not matched to a gene: 8. CDR1 ENHRY and CDR2 SYGVKD come from the germline V gene. The CDR3 consists of 18 residues. The CDR3 spells CAISERTGGAYSNQPQHF. Here the CDR3 DNA reads TGTGCCATCAGTGAACGGACAGGGGGGGCCTATAGCAATCAGCCCCAGCATTTT.

This chain links TRBV19 with TRBJ1-1; 8 positions agree with TRBD1. Per germline, CDR1 LNHDA and CDR2 SQIVND (reference sequence). V was clipped by 5 bases and J by 4 bases; unmatched bases: 3. The CDR3 spans 13 residues. CDR3 in DNA: TGTGCCAGTAGTGTACAGGGGGGCACTGAAGCTTTCTTT. This encodes CASSVQGGTEAFF. Complete variable domain (other parts from reference TRBV19 and TRBJ1-1): DGGITQSPKYLFRKEGQNVTLSCEQNLNHDAMYWYRQDPGQGLRLIYYSQIVNDFQKGDIAEGYSVSREKKESFPLTVTSAQKNPTAFYLCASSVQGGTEAFFGQGTRLTVV.

The chain uses TRBV10-1 and TRBJ2-3; 10 nucleotides agree with TRBD2. V shed 2 bases, J shed 3 bases, and the junction held 2 bases outside the gene matches. The CDR3 runs to 15 residues. Germline CDR1 and CDR2: WNHNN and SYGVQD (reference sequence). The CDR3 bases are TGCGCCAGCAGTGAGGGGACTAGCGTGACAGATACGCAGTATTTT. Its translation is CASSEGTSVTDTQYF.

This chain connects TRBV4-3 to TRBJ1-2, with 7 positions matching TRBD1. This CDR3 spans 14 amino acids. Germline assignment: CDR1 LGHNA and CDR2 YSLEER. J was trimmed by 5 bases and V by 0 bases; bases with no gene match: 3. The CDR3 is CASSQDGQVYGYTF. Written as DNA, the CDR3 is TGCGCCAGCAGCCAAGATGGACAGGTGTATGGCTACACCTTC.

This chain joins TRBV13 and TRBJ2-7; 12 bases align to TRBD1. The trim removed 5 bases at V and 3 bases at J, leaving 8 bases unmatched. The CDR3 contains 16 residues. Germline CDR1 PRHDT, CDR2 FYEKMQ (reference sequence). DNA for the CDR3: TGTGCCAGCAGCGTGGGACAGGGGGCAGGGGGCTACGAGCAGTACTTC. It yields the protein CASSVGQGAGGYEQYF.

CDR3 sequence reads: CAWTTGAEAFF. The CDR3 bases are TGTGCCTGGACGACAGGCGCTGAAGCTTTCTTT. V is TRBV30 and J is TRBJ1-1; TRBD1 is a possible D gene (6 bases). V was cut by 4 bases and J by 6 bases, with 9 bases left in between. Germline CDR1 GTSNPN, CDR2 SVGIG (reference sequence). This CDR3 comprises 11 residues.

The rearrangement joins TRBV7-8 to TRBJ1-4; a weak D match, TRBD1 (5 bases). There are 15 residues in the CDR3. V was clipped by 0 bases and J by 8 bases, with 13 bases between them. Germline V CDR1 and CDR2: SGHVS, FQNEAQ. The CDR3 region is CASSLAAGGREKLFF. The CDR3 coding sequence is TGTGCCAGCAGCTTAGCGGCGGGGGGTAGGGAAAAACTGTTTTTT. Based on the CDR3 plus reference TRBV7-8 and TRBJ1-4, the full variable domain is GAGVSQSPRYKVAKRGQDVALRCDPISGHVSLFWYQQALGQGPEFLTYFQNEAQLDKSGLPSDRFFAERPEGSVSTLKIQRTQQEDSAVYLCASSLAAGGREKLFFGSGTQLSVL.

This clone has just one count. The chain carries TRBV11-1 and TRBJ2-3; 7 bases agree with TRBD2. CDR1 SGHAT and CDR2 FQDESV come from the germline V gene (reference sequence). The CDR3 has 15 amino acids. V lost 3 bases and J lost 2; bases outside the gene matches: 5. CDR3 nucleotides: TGTGCCAGCAGCTTCTCCGGGGGGACCACAGATACGCAGTATTTT. Translating it yields CASSFSGGTTDTQYF.

The rearrangement uses TRBV5-4 and TRBJ2-1; tentatively, D is TRBD2 (6 bases). Germline CDR1 reads SGHNT; CDR2 reads YYREEE (reference sequence). Trimming pared 3 bases from V and 9 bases from J, leaving 10 bases between. This CDR3 spans 12 amino acids. This CDR3 is CASSSRGSEQFF. As DNA, the CDR3 is TGTGCCAGCAGCTCCCGGGGGAGTGAGCAGTTCTTC.

This chain connects TRBV6-5 to TRBJ2-3; 10 nucleotides align to TRBD1. Germline V gives CDR1 MNHEY, CDR2 SVGAGI. The length of the CDR3 is 16 residues. V lost 2 bases, J lost 3 bases, and 5 bases stayed unmatched. CDR3 DNA: TGTGCCAGCAGTTACGGACAGGGGGTGTCGACAGATACGCAGTATTTT. Translation: CASSYGQGVSTDTQYF.

The chain is built from TRBV12-3 or TRBV12-4 and TRBJ2-7, with a tentative D call TRBD1 (6 bases). The V and J ends lost 6 bases and 4 bases respectively, with 10 bases between them. The CDR3 is made up of 12 amino acids. CDR3 amino acids: CASSRGQYEQYF. In nucleotides, the CDR3 is TGTGCCAGCAGCCGAGGACAGTACGAGCAGTACTTC.

The chain carries TRBV11-2 and TRBJ2-5, with 11 positions matching TRBD2. The V gene end was trimmed by 0 bases and the J gene end by 2 bases; junction bases not matched to a gene: 11. CDR3 size: 19 residues. Per the germline V gene, CDR1 is SGHAT and CDR2 is FQNNGV. DNA of the CDR3: TGTGCCAGCAGCTTAGACGTGGGGACTAGCGGCCTTCCTCAAGAGACCCAGTACTTC. It yields the protein CASSLDVGTSGLPQETQYF.

The V gene is TRBV18, the J gene TRBJ1-1; D gene uncertain. The CDR3 loop spans 15 amino acids. Looked up from germline, CDR1 is KGHSH and CDR2 is LQKENI. Trimming removed 4 bases from V and 1 base from J, with 13 bases in between. CDR3 amino acids: CASSLVGRSNTEAFF. CDR3 in DNA: TGTGCCAGCTCACTTGTTGGGAGATCGAACACTGAAGCTTTCTTT.

This clone came up once. The chain links TRBV4-3 to TRBJ1-3, with 10 bases identical to TRBD1. The CDR3 spans 18 residues. CDR1 LGHNA and CDR2 YSLEER come from the germline V gene. The junction had 8 bases not matched to a gene; V was cut back by 0 bases and J by 3 bases. As DNA, the CDR3 is TGCGCCAGCAGCCAAGAAAGATACGGGACAGGGGTTGGAAACACCATATATTTT. This translates into CASSQERYGTGVGNTIYF.